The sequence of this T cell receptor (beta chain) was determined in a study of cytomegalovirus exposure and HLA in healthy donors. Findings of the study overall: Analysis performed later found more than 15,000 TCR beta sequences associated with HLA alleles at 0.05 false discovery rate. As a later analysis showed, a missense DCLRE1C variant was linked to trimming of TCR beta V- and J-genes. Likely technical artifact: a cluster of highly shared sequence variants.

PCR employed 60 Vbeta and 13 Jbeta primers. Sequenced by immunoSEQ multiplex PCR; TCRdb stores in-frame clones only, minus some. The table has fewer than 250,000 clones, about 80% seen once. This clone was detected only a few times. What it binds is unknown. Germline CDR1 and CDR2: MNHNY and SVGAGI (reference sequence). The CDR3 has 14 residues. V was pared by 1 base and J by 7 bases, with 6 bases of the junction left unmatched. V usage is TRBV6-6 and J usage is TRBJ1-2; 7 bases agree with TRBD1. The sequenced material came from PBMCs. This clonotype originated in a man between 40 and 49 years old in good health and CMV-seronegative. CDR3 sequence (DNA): TGTGCCAGCAGTTACTTCCAGGGGGAAGGTGGCTACACCTTC. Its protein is CASSYFQGEGGYTF.